The clone carrying this T cell receptor beta chain was recorded many times. TCRbeta library construction was performed incorporating unique molecular identifiers. From the PCR reads, TCRdb called clonotypes with MiXCR, one entry per CDR3 protein. The sample lists 90,000 to 95,000 distinct CDR3 sequences, 12% occurring once. The data were taken from a study of T-cell reconstitution after alpha-beta-depleted transplantation in children. CDR1 is SEHNR, CDR2 FQNEAQ, per germline (reference sequence). This CDR3 has 16 amino acids. Unmatched junction bases numbered 8, after V lost 1 base and J lost 3 bases.

This rearrangement joins TRBV7-9 to TRBJ2-7, with 8 bases that match TRBD1. Sample: PBMCs from the stem cell graft donor, taken from the stem cell graft. The origin of this receptor is a human donor who donated a stem cell graft to a child with inherited bone marrow failure. The CDR3: CASSLGPGTGYYEQYF. CDR3 in DNA: TGTGCCAGCAGCTTAGGGCCGGGGACAGGATACTACGAGCAGTACTTC.